These T cell receptor beta chains were read from a single sample in a study of blood T cell repertoires in COVID-19. Measured with immunoSEQ multiplex PCR; TCRdb has only the in-frame clones, and not every one. The table has approximately 97,000 clones, roughly 84% seen once. The specimen was peripheral blood. The receptors derive from a human donor in a cohort sampled during active COVID-19. CDR3s include the opening cysteine and the closing phenylalanine or tryptophan. The order of the fields is J gene, clone size, D gene, V gene, CDR3 DNA, CDR3 protein. The D gene is left open where the match is weak. Clone size is shown for a subset of rows, as once, few, many or a class of expanded clone.

>TRBJ2-1|.|.|TRBV7-2
TGTGCCAGCAGCTTAGTACAAGCGGGCTCCTACAATGAGCAGTTCTTC
CASSLVQAGSYNEQFF
>TRBJ1-1|.|.|TRBV28
TGTGCCAGCAGCCCTCGGGGTAGGACGGTGAGCCCTGAAGCTTTCTTT
CASSPRGRTVSPEAFF
>TRBJ2-4|.|.|TRBV9
TGTGCCAGCAGCCCTGGAGGGATCGATAACATTCAGTACTTC
CASSPGGIDNIQYF
>TRBJ1-1|.|.|TRBV11-3
TGTGCCAGCAGCCCCGCCGGGTGGAACACTGAAGCTTTCTTT
CASSPAGWNTEAFF
>TRBJ2-7|.|.|TRBV10-3
TGTGCCATCAGTGAGAACCTACAGGTGCAGTACTTC
CAISENLQVQYF
>TRBJ1-2|.|.|TRBV28
TGTGCCAGCAGTTTCGTAGGGGGTGGTAACTATGGCTACACCTTC
CASSFVGGGNYGYTF
>TRBJ2-7|.|.|TRBV6-6
TGTGCCAGCAGTTACTCATTTAGGTCTAGCAACGAGCAGTACTTC
CASSYSFRSSNEQYF
>TRBJ1-1|.|.|TRBV18
TGTGCCAGCTCACGCTTTGAGGGATTTGAAGCTTTCTTT
CASSRFEGFEAFF
>TRBJ2-3|.|.|TRBV27
TGTGCCAGCAGTTTTTTGTCCCGGGGAGAGGATACGCAGTATTTT
CASSFLSRGEDTQYF
>TRBJ2-6|.|TRBD1|TRBV5-1
TGCGCCAGCAGCCGACCGACAGGGGGCTTAGCTGGGGCCAACGTCCTGACTTTC
CASSRPTGGLAGANVLTF
>TRBJ2-1|.|.|TRBV6-5
TGTGCCAGCAAGGACTACTCCTACAATGAGCAGTTCTTC
CASKDYSYNEQFF
>TRBJ2-1|.|TRBD2|TRBV4-1
TGCGCCAGCAGCCAAGTAGCCCCCAGTGCGGGGGGGCGGAGTGAGCAGTTCTTC
CASSQVAPSAGGRSEQFF
>TRBJ2-1|.|TRBD2|TRBV6-2/TRBV6-3
TGTGCCAGCAGTTACTCTACTAGCGGGGGGGCTCACTACAATGAGCAGTTCTTC
CASSYSTSGGAHYNEQFF
>TRBJ1-1|.|.|TRBV7-2
TGTGCCAGCAGCTCATCAGGGGTTTTGCACACTGAAGCTTTCTTT
CASSSSGVLHTEAFF
>TRBJ1-4|.|TRBD1|TRBV18
TGTGCCAGCTCACCGTCTTTGGACAGGGGGTTTGAAAAACTGTTTTTT
CASSPSLDRGFEKLFF
>TRBJ2-7|.|.|TRBV5-6
TGTGCCAGCAGCTACCAGGGTTTCTACGAGCAGTACTTC
CASSYQGFYEQYF
>TRBJ2-5|.|.|TRBV6-5
TGTGCCAGCAGTTACATGGCAGGGCAGGAGACCCAGTACTTC
CASSYMAGQETQYF
>TRBJ2-5|.|.|TRBV3-1/TRBV3-2
TGTGCCAGCAGCCCCCGGAGCAGGGGGGAGTACCAAGAGACCCAGTACTTC
CASSPRSRGEYQETQYF
>TRBJ1-5|.|TRBD1|TRBV7-2
TGTGCCAGCAGCTCGACAGGGGGCGGCCAGCCCCAGCATTTT
CASSSTGGGQPQHF
>TRBJ2-7|.|TRBD1|TRBV27
TGTGCCAGCAGTCGCGGGACAGGGGACGAGCAGTACTTC
CASSRGTGDEQYF
>TRBJ2-7|.|.|TRBV19
TGTGCCAGTAGTATAGACCGGACAGCTTTCACCGAGCAGTACTTC
CASSIDRTAFTEQYF
>TRBJ2-1|.|.|TRBV5-1
TGCGCCAGCAGCTTGGACAGGCATGAGCAGTTCTTC
CASSLDRHEQFF
>TRBJ2-3|.|.|TRBV6-5
TGTGCCAGCAGCTCCTCTGATACGCAGTATTTT
CASSSSDTQYF
>TRBJ2-3|.|TRBD2|TRBV7-2
TGTGCCAGCAGCTCATCCTTACTAGCGGGGAATTTTTTAGATACGCAGTATTTT
CASSSSLLAGNFLDTQYF
>TRBJ2-3|.|TRBD1|TRBV2
TGTGCCAGGGATTCAGGGGGAAGGGGAGATACGCAGTATTTT
CARDSGGRGDTQYF
>TRBJ1-6|.|.|TRBV6-2/TRBV6-3
TGTGCCAGCAGGCCTTCCGGAAGGGGGAATTCACCCCTCCACTTT
CASRPSGRGNSPLHF
>TRBJ2-7|few|.|TRBV9
TGTGCCAGCAGCCGACCTGCGGGGGCTACCCTATACGAGCAGTACTTC
CASSRPAGATLYEQYF
>TRBJ1-5|.|.|TRBV28
TGTGCCAGCAGTTTGGGGGGGGTGAGCCATCAGCCCCAGCATTTT
CASSLGGVSHQPQHF
>TRBJ1-6|.|.|TRBV6-5
TGTGCCAGCAGTTCGGGGGAATCACCCCTCCACTTT
CASSSGESPLHF
>TRBJ2-5|.|.|TRBV10-3
TGTGCCATCAGTGGTGGGACATTTTCTGGGACCCAGTACTTC
CAISGGTFSGTQYF
>TRBJ2-2|.|TRBD1|TRBV5-1
TGCGCCAGCAGCATGGGACAGGGGTCCGGGGAGCTGTTTTTT
CASSMGQGSGELFF
>TRBJ2-7|.|.|TRBV5-1
TGCGCCAGCAGCCCTCGGGTCTTCTTGGACGAGCAGTACTTC
CASSPRVFLDEQYF
>TRBJ2-7|.|.|TRBV5-1
TGCGCCAGCAGCTTGGAAAGCAACGGGTACTCCTACGAGCAGTACTTC
CASSLESNGYSYEQYF
>TRBJ2-7|.|.|TRBV5-4
TGTGCCAGCAGCAAGGACACCTACGAGCAGTACTTC
CASSKDTYEQYF
>TRBJ1-2|.|TRBD1|TRBV6-9
TGTGCCAGCCCTATCATCGGGGGGACAGGGGAAGACGATGGCTACACCTTC
CASPIIGGTGEDDGYTF
>TRBJ2-7|.|TRBD2|TRBV6-6
TGTGCCAGCAGTCCCTCGGGCGGGGGAAGCTCCTACGAGCAGTACTTC
CASSPSGGGSSYEQYF
>TRBJ2-7|.|TRBD2|TRBV7-2
TGTGCCAGCAGCTTAGCCCGGGGGGGTTGGATCCCCTACGAGCAGTACTTC
CASSLARGGWIPYEQYF
>TRBJ1-1|few|TRBD1|TRBV10-3
TGTGCCATCAGTGAGTTGGGACTGGCGGACAGGGGGCGCCTCACTGAAGCTTTCTTT
CAISELGLADRGRLTEAFF
>TRBJ2-7|.|TRBD2|TRBV27
TGTGCCAGCAGTCCGGGGACTAGCGGGATCTCTCGCGAGCAGTACTTC
CASSPGTSGISREQYF
>TRBJ1-6|.|TRBD1|TRBV18
TGTGCCAGCTCAAAGACAGGGGGGAATTCACCCCTCCACTTT
CASSKTGGNSPLHF
>TRBJ1-3|.|.|TRBV6-5
TGTGCCAGCAGTAGAGGGGGTTTGTCTGGAAACACCATATATTTT
CASSRGGLSGNTIYF
>TRBJ2-7|.|.|TRBV7-2
TGTGCCAGCAGCCCATTCAGGGGATACGAGCAGTACTTC
CASSPFRGYEQYF
>TRBJ1-5|.|.|TRBV5-1
TGCGCCAGCAGCTTGGTTGGGGGGGTTCAGCCCCAGCATTTT
CASSLVGGVQPQHF
>TRBJ2-7|once|.|TRBV6-5
TGTGCCAGCAGTTCTACCAGGGCTCTTCAATCCTACGAGCAGTACTTC
CASSSTRALQSYEQYF
>TRBJ1-6|.|.|TRBV6-4
TGTGCCAGCAGCCGCGATGGGGGCTTTTCACCCCTCCACTTT
CASSRDGGFSPLHF
>TRBJ2-1|few|TRBD2|TRBV19
TGTGCCAGTAGTCCGCGCCGACTAGCGGGGGCCTACAATGAGCAGTTCTTC
CASSPRRLAGAYNEQFF
>TRBJ1-2|.|TRBD1|TRBV5-8
TGTGCCAGCAGCTTTGGACAGGCGAACTATGGCTACACCTTC
CASSFGQANYGYTF
>TRBJ1-1|.|.|TRBV7-2
TGTGCCAGCAGCCAACGACGAAGCGCCATGAACACTGAAGCTTTCTTT
CASSQRRSAMNTEAFF
>TRBJ1-1|.|.|TRBV6-6
TGTGCCAGCAGACCTAGCGGGGACACTGAAGCTTTCTTT
CASRPSGDTEAFF
>TRBJ2-4|.|TRBD1|TRBV18
TGTGCCAGCTCACTGACAGGGGATGGAAACATTCAGTACTTC
CASSLTGDGNIQYF
>TRBJ2-2|.|TRBD2|TRBV11-3
TGTGCCAGCAGCTTAGAGGGGGGACTATACACCGGGGAGCTGTTTTTT
CASSLEGGLYTGELFF
>TRBJ1-3|.|.|TRBV4-3
TGCGCCAGCAGCCAAGAGACGTGGGCCGGAAACACCATATATTTT
CASSQETWAGNTIYF
>TRBJ2-1|.|.|TRBV7-3
TGTGCCAGCAGCCCTGAGGGACACCAGCCCCAATTCTTC
CASSPEGHQPQFF